Sequencing of this TCR beta chain was carried out in a study of patients and donors after allogeneic stem cell transplantation. The CDR3 contains 8 residues. The V end lost 8 bases, the J end lost 6 bases, and 2 bases lay between the germline ends. Germline V gene lookup returns CDR1 MNHNS and CDR2 SASEGT. TCRdb re-derived calls from the RT-PCR reads in MiXCR, one entry per CDR3 protein. The sample carries hundreds of thousands of distinct CDR3 sequences, 16% recorded once. Sequencing input: blood, either unsorted or a sorted T cell fraction (not recorded which). The TCR originated in a human donor who was either an allogeneic HSCT recipient or a stem cell or donor lymphocyte infusion donor (not recorded which). It is not recorded whose cells these are; they may come from a transplant donor. The genes are TRBV6-1 and TRBJ2-7; D remains unclear. CDR3 in amino acids: CASGEQYF. The CDR3 nucleotides read TGTGCCAGCGGCGAGCAGTACTTC.